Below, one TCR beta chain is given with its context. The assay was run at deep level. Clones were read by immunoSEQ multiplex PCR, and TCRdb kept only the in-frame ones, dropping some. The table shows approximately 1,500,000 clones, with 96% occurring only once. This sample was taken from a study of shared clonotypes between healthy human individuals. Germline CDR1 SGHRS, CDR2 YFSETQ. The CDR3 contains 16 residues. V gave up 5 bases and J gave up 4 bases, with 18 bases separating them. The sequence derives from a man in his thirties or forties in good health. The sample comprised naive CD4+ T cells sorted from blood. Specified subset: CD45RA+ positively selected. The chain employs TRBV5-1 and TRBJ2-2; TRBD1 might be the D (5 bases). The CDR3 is CASSSDRTRGTGELFF. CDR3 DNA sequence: TGCGCCAGCAGTTCAGACAGAACCCGAGGCACCGGGGAGCTGTTTTTT.